These T cell receptor beta chains were read from a single sample in a study of molecular identifiers for immune sequencing clone quantification. TCRdb used MiXCR to reprocess the PCR reads, holding one entry per CDR3 protein. The sample gives 50,000 or so distinct CDR3 sequences, 25% of which show up once; over 1.5% is in the top ten. The sample comprised naive CD8+ T cells from blood, with Jurkat cell RNA spiked in. The receptors were sampled from a human donor in good health. Some libraries in this study had Jurkat cell RNA spiked in. The CDR3 runs from the conserved cysteine through the conserved F or W. Fields, in order: V gene, CDR3 length, D gene, clone size, J gene, CDR3 protein, CDR3 DNA. A D gene is named only where the DNA matches it firmly. The size of a clone is reported for some rows only, either as once, few or many, or as a class for expanded clones.

>TRBV12-3/TRBV12-4|13|.|few|TRBJ1-5
CASSLFGNQPQHF
TGTGCCAGCAGTTTATTCGGAAATCAGCCCCAGCATTTT
>TRBV29-1|13|TRBD1|.|TRBJ2-2
CSGLGQGAGELFF
TGCAGCGGCCTGGGACAGGGGGCCGGGGAGCTGTTTTTT
>TRBV27|14|.|few|TRBJ1-1
CASSLSQGNTEAFF
TGTGCCAGCAGTTTATCGCAGGGTAACACTGAAGCTTTCTTT
>TRBV19|15|TRBD1|many|TRBJ2-7
CASSPGTGLSYEQYF
TGTGCCAGTAGCCCCGGGACAGGACTTTCCTACGAGCAGTACTTC
>TRBV3-1|18|TRBD2|many|TRBJ2-5
CASSPGTSGGTIQETQYF
TGTGCCAGCAGCCCAGGGACTAGCGGGGGGACCATCCAAGAGACCCAGTACTTC
>TRBV7-9|15|TRBD1|.|TRBJ2-1
CASSATGGSYNEQFF
TGTGCCAGCAGCGCTACAGGGGGCTCCTACAATGAGCAGTTCTTC
>TRBV7-9|16|TRBD2|.|TRBJ2-3
CASSLVTSDTTDTQYF
TGTGCCAGCAGCCTGGTGACTAGCGATACTACAGATACGCAGTATTTT
>TRBV7-9|13|.|many|TRBJ2-3
CASSSASTDTQYF
TGTGCCAGCAGCTCAGCTAGCACAGATACGCAGTATTTT
>TRBV29-1|16|TRBD2|many|TRBJ2-3
CSVESQRETSTDTQYF
TGCAGCGTTGAAAGCCAGCGGGAAACTAGCACAGATACGCAGTATTTT
>TRBV4-3|14|.|many|TRBJ2-4
CASSQDLRGYIQYF
TGCGCCAGCAGCCAAGATCTGCGGGGATACATTCAGTACTTC
>TRBV12-3/TRBV12-4|13|.|many|TRBJ2-5
CASNEALGETQYF
TGTGCCAGCAACGAAGCCCTGGGAGAGACCCAGTACTTC
>TRBV29-1|14|.|many|TRBJ2-1
CSVEDIASYNEQFF
TGCAGCGTTGAAGATATCGCCAGCTACAATGAGCAGTTCTTC
>TRBV6-2/TRBV6-3|14|.|.|TRBJ1-1
CASTYPPAGTEAFF
TGTGCCAGCACTTACCCACCCGCCGGGACTGAAGCTTTCTTT
>TRBV7-9|12|.|.|TRBJ2-2
CASSYHTGELFF
TGTGCCAGCAGCTACCACACCGGGGAGCTGTTTTTT
>TRBV10-3|13|TRBD1|many|TRBJ2-7
CATATGDSYEQYF
TGTGCCACCGCGACAGGGGACTCCTACGAGCAGTACTTC
>TRBV7-9|13|.|.|TRBJ1-2
CASSPPPEEGYTF
TGTGCCAGCAGTCCGCCACCCGAGGAGGGCTACACCTTC
>TRBV4-3|17|.|.|TRBJ2-3
CASSQDRPSLIVGTQYF
TGCGCCAGCAGCCAAGATAGGCCGTCTCTCATCGTAGGTACGCAGTATTTT
>TRBV12-3/TRBV12-4|16|.|few|TRBJ2-3
CASVGGAGGLDDTQYF
TGTGCCAGCGTTGGCGGGGCTGGGGGGCTTGACGATACGCAGTATTTT
>TRBV7-9|11|.|many|TRBJ1-1
CASSLGSEAFF
TGTGCCAGCAGCTTAGGGTCTGAAGCTTTCTTT
>TRBV4-1|15|TRBD2|many|TRBJ2-1
CASTLTSGEYNEQFF
TGCGCCAGCACCCTTACTAGCGGGGAGTACAATGAGCAGTTCTTC
>TRBV4-1|15|TRBD1|many|TRBJ2-7
CASSQIPGGSYEQYF
TGCGCCAGCAGCCAAATTCCAGGGGGCAGCTACGAGCAGTACTTC
>TRBV19|15|.|many|TRBJ1-1
CASSIDQTGRTEAFF
TGTGCCAGTAGTATAGATCAAACAGGGAGGACTGAAGCTTTCTTT
>TRBV20-1|18|TRBD1|.|TRBJ1-5
CSASVFRGTGGREQPQHF
TGCAGTGCTAGCGTTTTTCGGGGGACAGGGGGCAGGGAACAGCCCCAGCATTTT
>TRBV20-1|17|TRBD1|many|TRBJ1-2
CSAKYPWTGEDNYGYTF
TGCAGTGCTAAATACCCTTGGACAGGGGAGGATAACTATGGCTACACCTTC
>TRBV18|14|.|many|TRBJ1-5
CASSPAEGGQPQHF
TGTGCCAGCTCCCCGGCGGAAGGGGGTCAGCCCCAGCATTTT